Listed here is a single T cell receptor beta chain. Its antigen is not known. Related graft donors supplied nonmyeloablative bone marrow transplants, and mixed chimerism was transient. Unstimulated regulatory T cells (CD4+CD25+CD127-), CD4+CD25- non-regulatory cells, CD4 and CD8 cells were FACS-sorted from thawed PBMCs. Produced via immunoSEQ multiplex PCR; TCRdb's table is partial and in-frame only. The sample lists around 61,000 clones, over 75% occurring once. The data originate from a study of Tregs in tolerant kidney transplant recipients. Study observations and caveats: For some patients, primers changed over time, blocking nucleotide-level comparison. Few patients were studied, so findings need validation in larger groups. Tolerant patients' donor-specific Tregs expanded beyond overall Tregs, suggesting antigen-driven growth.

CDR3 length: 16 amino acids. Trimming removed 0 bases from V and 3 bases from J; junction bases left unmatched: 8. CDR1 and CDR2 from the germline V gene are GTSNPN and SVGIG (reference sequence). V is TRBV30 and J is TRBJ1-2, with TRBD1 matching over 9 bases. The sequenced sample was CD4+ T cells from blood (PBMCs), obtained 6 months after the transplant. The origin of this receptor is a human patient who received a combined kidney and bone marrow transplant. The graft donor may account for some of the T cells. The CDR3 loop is CAWSVYPGQGYYGYTF. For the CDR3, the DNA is TGTGCCTGGAGTGTATATCCAGGACAGGGGTACTATGGCTACACCTTC.